The rows below give T cell receptor beta chains drawn from one sample of a study of T cells after yellow fever vaccination. TCRdb independently ran MiXCR on the 5' RACE reads; one entry per CDR3 protein. The sample has tens of thousands of distinct CDR3 sequences; approximately 6.5% are singletons. Sequencing used CD8+ T cells sorted from PBMCs, obtained 5 to 6 days after the first yellow fever vaccination. These receptors all come from a man in his late teens or twenties who received the YFV17D yellow fever vaccine. Both conserved end residues are part of each CDR3. D genes are given only for firm matches. Only some rows state a clone size, as once, few, many or a class for expanded clones.

V,J,D,size,CDR3,DNA
TRBV4-1,TRBJ1-1,NA,few,CASSQAGVLSFEAFF,TGCGCCAGCAGCCAAGCAGGGGTTTTATCGTTTGAAGCTTTCTTT
TRBV7-2,TRBJ2-3,NA,few,CASSPGISGSTQYF,TGTGCCAGCAGCCCCGGGATTTCAGGCAGTACGCAGTATTTT
TRBV5-1,TRBJ2-7,NA,many,CASRLPGRLYEQYF,TGCGCCAGCAGGCTTCCGGGACGGCTCTACGAGCAGTACTTC
TRBV5-6,TRBJ1-1,NA,many,CASSLETEAFF,TGTGCCAGCAGCTTGGAGACTGAAGCTTTCTTT
TRBV7-9,TRBJ1-5,NA,few,CASSLTVDQPQHF,TGTGCCAGCAGCTTAACAGTGGATCAGCCCCAGCATTTT
TRBV4-2,TRBJ1-5,NA,NA,CASSQEVQSNQPQHF,TGTGCCAGCAGCCAAGAGGTACAGAGCAATCAGCCCCAGCATTTT
TRBV7-6,TRBJ2-3,NA,many,CASSSGTPSDTQYF,TGTGCCAGCAGCTCCGGGACTCCTTCAGATACGCAGTATTTT
TRBV30,TRBJ1-1,NA,many,CAWSVQVNTEAFF,TGTGCCTGGAGTGTACAAGTGAACACTGAAGCTTTCTTT
TRBV5-5,TRBJ1-1,NA,NA,CASRRGLGTEAFF,TGTGCCAGCAGGCGGGGGCTAGGCACTGAAGCTTTCTTT
TRBV6-2/TRBV6-3,TRBJ2-5,NA,few,CASSYSQVPSRETQYF,TGTGCCAGCAGTTACTCCCAAGTACCGAGTAGGGAGACCCAGTACTTC
TRBV14,TRBJ2-5,NA,NA,CASSQGWRFQETQYF,TGTGCCAGCAGCCAGGGCTGGAGGTTCCAAGAGACCCAGTACTTC
TRBV25-1,TRBJ1-1,NA,many,CASSERDMNTEAFF,TGTGCCAGCAGTGAGCGTGACATGAACACTGAAGCTTTCTTT
TRBV4-3,TRBJ2-1,NA,many,CASSRSPNSYNEQFF,TGCGCCAGCAGCCGCAGTCCCAACTCTTACAATGAGCAGTTCTTC
TRBV6-2/TRBV6-3,TRBJ2-7,NA,few,CASSSAAYYEQYF,TGTGCCAGCAGTTCAGCCGCCTACTACGAGCAGTACTTC
TRBV12-5,TRBJ1-1,TRBD1,NA,CASGLAKTGDGNTEAFF,TGTGCTAGTGGTTTGGCCAAGACAGGGGACGGGAACACTGAAGCTTTCTTT
TRBV20-1,TRBJ2-4,TRBD2,many,CSARQTSGGARKVKNIQYF,TGCAGTGCTAGACAGACTAGCGGGGGGGCTCGAAAAGTGAAAAACATTCAGTACTTC
TRBV7-9,TRBJ2-1,NA,NA,CASSPSRGTLGYNEQFF,TGTGCCAGCAGCCCGAGCAGGGGAACCTTGGGGTACAATGAGCAGTTCTTC
TRBV4-3,TRBJ1-5,TRBD1,many,CASSQDWTGGQPQHF,TGCGCCAGCAGCCAAGACTGGACAGGGGGGCAGCCCCAGCATTTT
TRBV12-3/TRBV12-4,TRBJ1-2,NA,many,CASAVGGLRNYGYTF,TGTGCCAGCGCTGTGGGCGGTCTACGAAACTATGGCTACACCTTC
TRBV12-3/TRBV12-4,TRBJ2-2,NA,NA,CACSLTRNKGPNTGELFF,TGTGCCTGCAGTTTAACCCGGAATAAAGGGCCGAACACCGGGGAGCTGTTTTTT
TRBV6-1,TRBJ1-1,TRBD1,NA,CASSAGQGRAEAFF,TGTGCCAGCAGTGCGGGACAGGGTCGTGCTGAAGCTTTCTTT
TRBV12-3/TRBV12-4,TRBJ1-5,NA,NA,CASSHDSYNQPQHF,TGTGCCAGCAGTCACGACAGTTACAATCAGCCCCAGCATTTT
TRBV12-3/TRBV12-4,TRBJ2-7,NA,few,CASSPQGASYEQYF,TGTGCCAGCAGCCCACAGGGTGCATCCTACGAGCAGTACTTC
TRBV5-5,TRBJ1-4,NA,many,CASIGGTEKLFF,TGTGCCAGCATAGGGGGGACAGAAAAACTGTTTTTT
TRBV9,TRBJ1-5,TRBD1,many,CASSAGQGRNQPQHF,TGTGCCAGCAGCGCCGGACAGGGCCGCAATCAGCCCCAGCATTTT
TRBV4-2,TRBJ2-2,NA,many,CASSRGAGELFF,TGTGCCAGCAGCCGAGGCGCCGGGGAGCTGTTTTTT
TRBV4-1,TRBJ2-2,TRBD2,NA,CASSQVGLVGELFF,TGCGCCAGCAGCCAGGTTGGACTAGTCGGGGAGCTGTTTTTT
TRBV6-5,TRBJ2-1,NA,NA,CASSSRPNRATAYNEQFF,TGTGCCAGCAGCTCGCGACCCAACAGGGCAACAGCATACAATGAGCAGTTCTTC
TRBV7-9,TRBJ2-7,TRBD1,NA,CASSLSGTAYEQYF,TGTGCCAGCAGCTTATCCGGGACAGCCTACGAGCAGTACTTC
TRBV4-1,TRBJ2-2,NA,few,CASSQTRVGTGELFF,TGCGCCAGCAGCCAAACCAGGGTCGGAACCGGGGAGCTGTTTTTT
TRBV15,TRBJ2-5,NA,many,CATSGVMVQETQYF,TGTGCCACCAGCGGGGTGATGGTTCAAGAGACCCAGTACTTC
TRBV10-3,TRBJ2-1,NA,NA,CAISEPFLSSYNEQFF,TGTGCCATCAGTGAGCCCTTCCTAAGCTCCTACAATGAGCAGTTCTTC
TRBV2,TRBJ2-1,TRBD2,NA,CASSPPLAGGLYNEQFF,TGTGCCAGCAGTCCCCCCCTAGCGGGGGGCCTCTACAATGAGCAGTTCTTC
TRBV18,TRBJ1-1,NA,few,CASSPPWAGGAFF,TGTGCCAGCTCACCACCCTGGGCCGGCGGCGCTTTCTTT
TRBV7-6,TRBJ2-3,TRBD2,many,CASSVSGGTDTQYF,TGTGCCAGCAGCGTTAGCGGGGGCACAGATACGCAGTATTTT
TRBV30,TRBJ2-7,NA,many,CAWSPSSYEQYF,TGTGCCTGGAGTCCCAGCTCCTACGAGCAGTACTTC
TRBV28,TRBJ2-3,NA,many,CASSFERTDTQYF,TGTGCCAGCAGTTTCGAACGCACAGATACGCAGTATTTT
TRBV27,TRBJ2-5,NA,many,CASSFQGRETQYF,TGTGCCAGCAGTTTTCAGGGGAGAGAGACCCAGTACTTC
TRBV5-1,TRBJ2-7,NA,NA,CASSFKTASPYEQYF,TGCGCCAGCAGCTTTAAGACCGCGAGTCCCTACGAGCAGTACTTC
TRBV6-5,TRBJ1-2,NA,few,CASSYGTGTTNYGYTF,TGTGCCAGCAGTTACGGGACCGGAACCACTAACTATGGCTACACCTTC
TRBV5-4,TRBJ2-5,NA,few,CASRFNSGSETQYF,TGTGCCAGCAGATTTAACTCAGGGTCAGAGACCCAGTACTTC
TRBV7-9,TRBJ1-2,NA,few,CASSSDGRNYGYTF,TGTGCCAGCAGCTCGGACGGAAGAAACTATGGCTACACCTTC
TRBV6-5,TRBJ2-1,TRBD2,many,CASSYYGGTDNEQFF,TGTGCCAGCAGTTATTACGGGGGGACCGACAATGAGCAGTTCTTC
TRBV28,TRBJ1-1,NA,NA,CASSFQGNSEAFF,TGTGCCAGCAGTTTTCAGGGTAATTCTGAAGCTTTCTTT
TRBV4-1,TRBJ2-2,TRBD2,few,CASSRLAGENTGELFF,TGCGCCAGCAGCCGACTAGCGGGGGAGAACACCGGGGAGCTGTTTTTT
TRBV7-6,TRBJ1-2,NA,few,CASSLTVGGIDGYTF,TGTGCCAGCAGCTTAACGGTCGGGGGCATTGATGGCTACACCTTC